This T cell receptor beta chain is drawn from a study of vaccination and CD4 T cells after COVID-19. As to this clonotype: Antigen unknown.

The germline gives CDR1 LNHNV, CDR2 YYDKDF (reference sequence). V was pared by 3 bases and J by 5 bases, with 13 bases of the junction left unmatched. The CDR3 contains 18 residues. The Oncomine TCR Beta short-read assay was applied to DNA of cultured CD4+ T cells. Via MiXCR, TCRdb re-called the PCR reads, giving one row per CDR3 protein. The table records 15,000 to 19,000 distinct CDR3 sequences, around 48% of them present only once. Treatment indicated: approximately 11-day PBMC culture with coronavirus spike peptide pools or control peptides (ViraFEST assay). This chain uses TRBV15 with TRBJ2-5, with TRBD2 identical over 12 bases. This clonotype was sampled from a human donor who had recovered from COVID-19. This specimen was CD4+ T cells from blood, cultured in vitro, taken before SARS-CoV-2 vaccination. CDR3 residues: CATSSEVTSGSRGETQYF. The CDR3 nucleotides are TGTGCCACCAGCAGTGAAGTGACTAGCGGGAGTAGGGGGGAGACCCAGTACTTC.